This entry features one TCR beta chain sequence. Its specificity is unknown. Germline V gene sequence: CDR1 LGHNA, CDR2 YSLEER. V was shortened by 0 bases and J by 6 bases, with 11 bases between the two germline ends. There are 15 residues in the CDR3. The naive CD8 population came from CD45RO-negative cells selected for CCR7, without terminally differentiated effector memory CD45RA+ cells. These data are taken from a study of shared clonotypes between healthy human individuals. Findings and limits, study-wide: A handful of donors showed sharing of about 4.8% of naive CD4 clonotypes.

Study processing details: Junction-only immunoSEQ data arrived without quality scores, meaning filtering differed. Method: immunoSEQ multiplex PCR; TCRdb's copy keeps in-frame clones and lacks some. V and J calls plus clone size are reproduced from that table; the DNA served to infer D and trimming. The sample carries some 1,900,000 clones, 85% to 95% recorded once. Specimen: naive CD8+ T cells sorted from blood. The rearrangement joins TRBV4-3 to TRBJ1-4; D remains ambiguous. The TCR comes from a man aged 18 to 29 in good health. CDR3 bases: TGCGCCAGCAGCCAAGATTGGGAAGGCGATGAAAAACTGTTTTTT. It specifies CASSQDWEGDEKLFF.